Presented here are 2 T cell receptor beta chains from one specimen sequenced in a study of tumor-infiltrating lymphocytes in primary liver carcinoma. The template, roughly 0.45 ug total RNA, yielded TCR beta cDNA made with a constant-region primer. Slightly modified ARM-PCR with three nested multiplex PCR rounds yielded TCR beta libraries. In the first two PCR rounds, TRBV1-TRBV30 forward primers were paired with a C-beta reverse primer, and each round lasted about 9 cycles. One entry per CDR3 protein, called by TCRdb with MiXCR from the multiplex PCR reads. This repertoire shows about 23,000 distinct CDR3 sequences, roughly four fifths found once; its top ten account for under 35%. Extraction of RNA together with DNA used 20-30 mg of unsorted bulk tissue. Sequenced input: liver tumor tissue from sampling region 5. Subset indicated: tumor region T5, tumor centre. Source of these receptors: a woman under 40 with primary liver carcinoma and hepatitis B virus infection.

Comment on this clonotype: A read error is possible here, since a much larger clone lies one base away. V is TRBV10-3 and J is TRBJ1-5; D remains ambiguous. This CDR3 contains 14 residues. Per germline, CDR1 ENHRY and CDR2 SYGVKD. The CDR3 DNA reads as TGTGCCAACAGTGAGTCGTCGAACAATCAGCCCCAGCATTTT. Amino acid sequence: CANSESSNNQPQHF.

A remark on this clonotype: In this CDR3 the conserved last residue, phenylalanine or tryptophan, is missing, so a read error is likely. The rearrangement links TRBV7-8 to TRBJ1-5; 10 bases map to TRBD1. This CDR3 is 15 amino acids long. Germline V gene sequence: CDR1 SGHVS, CDR2 FQNEAQ. The CDR3 spells CASGLLVTGGKSQHL. The CDR3, as DNA: TGTGCCAGCGGCTTACTTGTGACAGGGGGCAAGTCCCAGCATCTT.